Each of the 10 T cell receptor beta chains below was sequenced from the same sample in a study of graft-versus-host responses after intestinal transplantation. Measured with immunoSEQ multiplex PCR; TCRdb has only the in-frame clones, and not every one. The sample lists over 85,000 clones; roughly 89% were seen once. Their antigens are not known. Here the sequenced sample was unstimulated CD4+ T cells sorted from spleen or lymph node cells, taken before transplant. The receptors were sampled from a human donor who was the organ donor for an intestinal transplant.

This chain uses TRBV7-2 with TRBJ1-2; 8 bases map to TRBD1. J was trimmed by 6 bases and V by 7 bases; bases with no gene match: 7. The CDR3 length is 13 residues. Germline V CDR1 and CDR2: SGHTA, FQGNSA. In DNA, the CDR3 is TGTGCCAGCACTACGGCCAGGGGGCATGGCTACACCTTC. It translates to CASTTARGHGYTF.

CDR3 protein: CATSRPGQAQETQYF. In nucleotides, the CDR3 is TGTGCCACCAGCAGACCGGGACAAGCCCAGGAGACCCAGTACTTC. The J gene is TRBJ2-5, the V gene TRBV15, with D possibly TRBD1 on 6 matching bases. V lost 2 bases to trimming and J lost 5 bases, with 15 bases between them. CDR1 and CDR2 (germline): LNHNV, YYDKDF (reference sequence). The CDR3 extends over 15 amino acids.

This clone turned up a few times. The chain carries TRBV28 and TRBJ1-3, with TRBD1 matching over 8 bases. The V and J ends lost 3 bases and 2 bases, in that order; junction bases with no gene match: 0. This CDR3 region has 14 residues. Germline CDR1 reads MDHEN; CDR2 reads SYDVKM. For the CDR3, the DNA is TGTGCCAGCAGTTTGGACAGGGCTGGAAACACCATATATTTT. It codes for CASSLDRAGNTIYF.

The J gene is TRBJ2-3, the V gene TRBV7-3; TRBD2 agrees at 8 bases. V lost 5 bases, J lost 1 base, and 5 bases stayed unmatched. The CDR3 extends over 15 amino acids. Germline CDR1 SGHTA, CDR2 FQGTGA. The CDR3 sequence is CASSQRGGRTDTQYF. Here the CDR3 DNA reads TGTGCCAGCAGCCAACGGGGGGGCCGCACAGATACGCAGTATTTT.

The chain has TRBV29-1 and TRBJ2-3; the D gene is possibly TRBD1 (6 bases). V was clipped by 6 bases and J by 1 base, with 11 bases between them. Germline loops: CDR1 SQVTM, CDR2 ANQGSEA. The CDR3 has 13 amino acids. As DNA, the CDR3 is TGCAGCGTCGGGACAAGGGGCACAGATACGCAGTATTTT. Encoded protein: CSVGTRGTDTQYF.

The chain carries TRBV7-2 and TRBJ2-3; no clear D. Trimming took 5 bases from V and 5 from J, leaving 14 bases between them. CDR1 SGHTA and CDR2 FQGNSA come from the germline V gene. The CDR3 loop spans 14 amino acids. The CDR3 protein is CASSPDTTRDTQYF. Here the CDR3 DNA reads TGTGCCAGCAGCCCAGACACCACTCGAGATACGCAGTATTTT. The full variable domain, in which reference TRBV7-2 and TRBJ2-3 provide the parts outside the CDR3, is GAGVSQSPSNKVTEKGKDVELRCDPISGHTALYWYRQSLGQGLEFLIYFQGNSAPDKSGLPSDRFSAERTGGSVSTLTIQRTQQEDSAVYLCASSPDTTRDTQYFGPGTRLTVL.

This chain links TRBV5-6 with TRBJ2-7; TRBD2 aligns across 14 bases. The V gene's germline CDR1 is SGHDT and CDR2 YYEEEE. The V and J ends lost 1 base and 3 bases, in that order; junction bases with no gene match: 3. The CDR3 is made up of 16 amino acids. This chain's CDR3 is CASSLRTSGGLYEQYF. The CDR3 DNA sequence: TGTGCCAGCAGCTTGCGGACTAGCGGGGGGCTCTACGAGCAGTACTTC.

This chain links TRBV19 with TRBJ2-3; 7 bases align to TRBD2. CDR1 and CDR2 (germline): LNHDA, SQIVND (reference sequence). Trimming removed 10 bases from V and 4 bases from J; junction bases left unmatched: 11. The CDR3 length is 14 residues. The CDR3 spells CATRGLAGADTQYF. The CDR3 coding sequence is TGTGCCACCCGAGGATTGGCGGGGGCAGATACGCAGTATTTT.

This clone was seen only once. V gene TRBV5-4 combines with J gene TRBJ2-5; no definite D call. V dropped 3 bases and J dropped 5 bases, with 11 bases sitting between them. This CDR3 is 13 amino acids long. In germline, CDR1 is SGHNT, CDR2 YYREEE (reference sequence). Written as DNA, the CDR3 is TGTGCCAGCAGCTACCTGCCCCGGGAGACCCAGTACTTC. Protein: CASSYLPRETQYF.

The CDR3 DNA reads TGTGCAAGTCGCTTAGTGGACGGGGGGGACCGAAGGGGGACCCAGTACTTC. Its translation: CASRLVDGGDRRGTQYF. The V call is TRBV12-2, the J call TRBJ2-5; no check of the table's D call, TRBD2, against the DNA was made. TRBV12-2 is annotated as a pseudogene. The CDR3 is 17 residues long.